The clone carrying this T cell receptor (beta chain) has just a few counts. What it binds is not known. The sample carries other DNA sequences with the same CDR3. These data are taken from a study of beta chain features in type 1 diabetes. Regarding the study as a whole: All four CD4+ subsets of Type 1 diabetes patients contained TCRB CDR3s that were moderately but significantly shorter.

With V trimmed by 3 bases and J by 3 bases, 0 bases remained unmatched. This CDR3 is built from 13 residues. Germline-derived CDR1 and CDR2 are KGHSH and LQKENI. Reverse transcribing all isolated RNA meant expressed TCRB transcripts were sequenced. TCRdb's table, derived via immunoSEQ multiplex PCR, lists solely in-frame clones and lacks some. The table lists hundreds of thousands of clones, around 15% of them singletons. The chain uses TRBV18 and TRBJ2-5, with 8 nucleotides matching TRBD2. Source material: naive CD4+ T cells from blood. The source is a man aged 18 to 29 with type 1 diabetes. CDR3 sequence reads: CASSPGREETQYF. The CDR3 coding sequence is TGTGCCAGCTCACCCGGGAGGGAAGAGACCCAGTACTTC.